Below are 32 T cell receptor beta chains sequenced from a single sample in a study of identical twins. TCRdb fed the 5' RACE reads into MiXCR, producing one record per CDR3 protein. The sample lists around 370,000 distinct CDR3 sequences, 9% to 10% seen once, with roughly 9% in the top ten. Sequenced material: naive T cells sorted from blood. The origin of the receptors is a woman aged 50 to 60 in good health.

This clonotype has a count of ten or more. This chain links TRBV12-3 or TRBV12-4 with TRBJ2-1, with a tentative D call TRBD1 (5 bases). The ends were cut back, 1 base at V and 10 bases at J, with 14 bases in the middle. The CDR3 is 14 residues long. The CDR3 here is CASSLGGWGWEQFF. In nucleotides, the CDR3 is TGTGCCAGCAGTTTAGGGGGTTGGGGCTGGGAGCAGTTCTTC.

The J gene is TRBJ1-2, the V gene TRBV3-1; a weak D match, TRBD1 (5 bases). Trimming took off 4 bases at V and 5 bases at J, with 17 bases between the two ends. Germline CDR1 and CDR2: LGHDT and YNNKEL (reference sequence). This CDR3 comprises 15 residues. CDR3 sequence: CASSPGRRVLYGYTF. Written as DNA, the CDR3 is TGTGCCAGCAGCCCCGGTCGCAGGGTGTTGTATGGCTACACCTTC.

This clonotype has at least ten counts. The chain uses TRBV7-9 and TRBJ2-1; D perhaps matches TRBD2 (6 bases). The CDR3 length is 14 residues. V was shortened by 3 bases and J by 6 bases, with 12 bases between the two germline ends. Germline-derived CDR1 and CDR2 are SEHNR and FQNEAQ (reference sequence). The CDR3 protein is CASSFTSQSNEQFF. The CDR3 nucleotides read TGTGCCAGCAGCTTCACTAGCCAGTCCAATGAGCAGTTCTTC.

V usage is TRBV20-1 and J usage is TRBJ2-3; 10 bases fit TRBD2. V shed 3 bases and J 2 bases; nucleotides not matched to a gene: 8. The CDR3 contains 16 residues. Germline lookup yields CDR1 DFQATT and CDR2 SNEGSKA (reference sequence). CDR3 coding DNA: TGCAGTGCTAGTACCGGACTAGCGGACTACACAGATACGCAGTATTTT. Translating it yields CSASTGLADYTDTQYF.

This clonotype has at least ten counts. The chain has TRBV15 and TRBJ2-4, with D possibly TRBD2 on 5 matching bases. The V end lost 0 bases, the J end lost 5 bases, and 11 bases lay between the germline ends. Per the germline V gene, CDR1 is LNHNV and CDR2 is YYDKDF (reference sequence). This CDR3 comprises 15 residues. CDR3 sequence: CATSRDREGENIQYF. Written as DNA, the CDR3 is TGTGCCACCAGCAGAGATAGAGAGGGAGAAAACATTCAGTACTTC.

The V call is TRBV27, the J call TRBJ2-1; 15 bases line up with TRBD2. The CDR3 loop spans 18 amino acids. Germline CDR1 reads MNHEY; CDR2 reads SMNVEV (reference sequence). V trimming: 3 bases; J trimming: 9 bases; junction bases outside the gene matches: 12. CDR3 region: CASSFIPGLAGGGGEQFF. The CDR3 DNA reads as TGTGCCAGCAGTTTTATCCCGGGACTAGCGGGAGGAGGGGGTGAGCAGTTCTTC.

This clonotype showed up many times. V usage is TRBV4-1 and J usage is TRBJ2-7; D is perhaps TRBD2 (6 bases). The CDR3 runs to 14 residues. V lost 4 bases and J lost 3, with 13 bases in between. Looked up from germline, CDR1 is MGHRA and CDR2 is YSYEKL. In DNA, the CDR3 is TGCGCCAGCAGCCTGGGGGGATCCAACTACGAGCAGTACTTC. It yields the protein CASSLGGSNYEQYF.

The rearrangement links TRBV29-1 to TRBJ1-1; D is undetermined. V was shortened by 2 bases and J by 0 bases, with 7 bases between the two germline ends. CDR1 and CDR2 (germline): SQVTM, ANQGSEA. The CDR3 length is 13 residues. The CDR3 DNA is TGCAGCGTTGAAAATAGGCTGAACACTGAAGCTTTCTTT. Protein sequence: CSVENRLNTEAFF.

This clonotype was seen a few times. The chain recombines TRBV24-1 with TRBJ2-2, with D hard to call. Germline-derived CDR1 and CDR2 are KGHDR and SFDVKD. The V and J ends lost 7 bases and 6 bases respectively, with 17 bases between them. This CDR3 is 15 amino acids long. The CDR3 sequence is CATSARIRGSGELFF. The CDR3 DNA reads as TGTGCCACCAGCGCCAGAATAAGAGGTTCCGGGGAGCTGTTTTTT.

This sequence joins TRBV20-1 and TRBJ2-7; 11 bases align to TRBD1. Germline trimming cut 3 bases from V and 2 bases from J; bases unmatched to any gene: 3. The CDR3 is 14 residues long. The germline V gene has CDR1 DFQATT and CDR2 SNEGSKA (reference sequence). The CDR3 region has the DNA TGCAGTGCTAGGGGACAGGGGGTGACCTACGAGCAGTACTTC. Protein sequence: CSARGQGVTYEQYF.

This clonotype was picked up a small number of times. The V call is TRBV12-3 or TRBV12-4, the J call TRBJ1-1; no clear D gene. The CDR3 sequence is 13 residues long. Trimming cost V 3 bases and J 4 bases, with 9 bases left between them. CDR3 protein: CASSFSITTEAFF. The CDR3 region has the DNA TGTGCCAGCAGTTTCTCTATCACCACTGAAGCTTTCTTT.

There are many counts of this clonotype. This chain uses TRBV21-1 with TRBJ2-2; no check of the table's D call, TRBD1, against the DNA was made. TRBV21-1 represents a pseudogene. The CDR3 spans 17 residues. CDR3: CASSNPRDSSYTGELFF. The CDR3 DNA sequence: TGTGCCAGCAGCAATCCCCGGGACAGCTCGTACACCGGGGAGCTGTTTTTT.

The V and J genes are TRBV18 and TRBJ2-5; perhaps TRBD2 as D (6 bases). From germline, CDR1 is KGHSH and CDR2 LQKENI. The germline V and J ends were trimmed by 5 bases and 0 bases, with 10 bases remaining between them. There are 14 residues in the CDR3. This CDR3 is CASSRGGNQETQYF. Here the CDR3 DNA reads TGTGCCAGCTCAAGGGGCGGGAACCAAGAGACCCAGTACTTC.

This clonotype showed up many times. The rearrangement joins TRBV12-3 or TRBV12-4 to TRBJ1-1, with 7 bases lining up with TRBD1. V shed 6 bases and J 7 bases; nucleotides not matched to a gene: 8. The length of the CDR3 is 13 residues. CDR3 in DNA: TGTGCCAGCAGGACCCCCGGGACAGATGAAGCTTTCTTT. It specifies CASRTPGTDEAFF.

This clonotype turned up a few times. The chain uses TRBV5-1 and TRBJ1-1; the D is unclear. The CDR3 has 12 residues. Germline V lookup: CDR1 SGHRS, CDR2 YFSETQ. V was pared by 4 bases and J by 8 bases, with 12 bases between. Written as DNA, the CDR3 is TGCGCCAGCAGCCCTGATGGTAGCGAAGCTTTCTTT. It codes for CASSPDGSEAFF.

The chain joins TRBV7-6 to TRBJ2-1; D is undetermined. Germline CDR1 is SGHVS and CDR2 is FNYEAQ. The V end was cut by 5 bases, the J end by 7 bases, with 12 bases between. This CDR3 comprises 13 residues. In DNA form, the CDR3 reads TGTGCCAGCAGCCCCAGGAATACAAATGAGCAGTTCTTC. Residues: CASSPRNTNEQFF.

This clonotype was found many times. The chain is built from TRBV19 and TRBJ2-1; TRBD2 agrees at 10 bases. The ends lost 7 bases at V and 9 bases at J; junction bases unmatched: 18. Germline CDR1 reads LNHDA; CDR2 reads SQIVND (reference sequence). The CDR3 has 17 residues. CDR3: CASKGVSIAGGSGEQFF. The CDR3 coding sequence is TGTGCCAGTAAAGGCGTTTCGATAGCGGGAGGCTCGGGTGAGCAGTTCTTC. Together with reference TRBV19 and TRBJ2-1, the CDR3 gives the full variable domain: DGGITQSPKYLFRKEGQNVTLSCEQNLNHDAMYWYRQDPGQGLRLIYYSQIVNDFQKGDIAEGYSVSREKKESFPLTVTSAQKNPTAFYLCASKGVSIAGGSGEQFFGPGTRLTVL.

This clonotype was counted only a few times. The chain has TRBV4-2 and TRBJ2-1; no reliable D call. The germline CDR1 and CDR2 sequences are LGHNA and YNFKEQ. V was cut by 4 bases and J by 0 bases, with 16 bases left in between. The CDR3 sequence is 17 residues long. CDR3 protein: CASSRQSAESSYNEQFF. As DNA, the CDR3 is TGTGCCAGCAGCCGGCAATCGGCGGAAAGCTCCTACAATGAGCAGTTCTTC.

This chain joins TRBV5-1 and TRBJ2-1; 9 nucleotides align to TRBD1. The CDR3 spans 15 residues. The V gene end was trimmed by 0 bases and the J gene end by 8 bases; junction bases not matched to a gene: 6. Germline CDR1 SGHRS, CDR2 YFSETQ. The CDR3 reads CASSLATGGPDEQFF. The CDR3 DNA reads as TGCGCCAGCAGCTTGGCAACAGGGGGCCCGGATGAGCAGTTCTTC.

J is TRBJ2-7 and V is TRBV27; tentatively, D is TRBD1 (5 bases). This CDR3 has 13 residues. The V gene's germline CDR1 is MNHEY and CDR2 SMNVEV (reference sequence). V dropped 0 bases and J dropped 4 bases, with 7 bases sitting between them. CDR3 residues: CASSLSGVYEQYF. The CDR3 DNA sequence: TGTGCCAGCAGTTTATCAGGGGTTTACGAGCAGTACTTC.

The chain combines TRBV10-2 with TRBJ2-5; 11 bases match TRBD2. CDR1 and CDR2 (germline): WSHSY, SAAADI. This CDR3 has 14 residues. With V trimmed by 8 bases and J by 9 bases, 11 bases remained unmatched. CDR3 nucleotide sequence: TGCGCCAGCGGGGGACTAGCGGCCATGGGGGCCCAGTACTTC. It translates to CASGGLAAMGAQYF.

This clonotype was counted a few times. The V gene is TRBV25-1, the J gene TRBJ2-3, with a weak D call TRBD2 (5 bases). The CDR3 has 14 residues. CDR1 is MGHDK and CDR2 is SYGVNS in the germline V gene. With 3 bases removed from V and 1 base from J, the gap between germline ends came to 8 bases. As DNA, the CDR3 is TGTGCCAGCAGTGAGTATAGCGGCACAGATACGCAGTATTTT. This translates into CASSEYSGTDTQYF.

The rearrangement uses TRBV5-1 and TRBJ2-7, with TRBD2 as a possible D gene (6 bases). The V and J ends lost 4 bases and 2 bases respectively, with 13 bases between them. Germline loops: CDR1 SGHRS, CDR2 YFSETQ. The CDR3 sequence is 14 residues long. DNA of the CDR3: TGCGCCAGCAGCATTGGTAGCGGTACCTACGAGCAGTACTTC. Translating it yields CASSIGSGTYEQYF.

This clonotype appeared many times. This chain links TRBV11-3 with TRBJ2-1, with TRBD2 matching 9 bases. J lost 7 bases, V lost 4 bases, and 8 bases had no gene match. The CDR3 is 15 residues long. Germline loops: CDR1 SGHNT, CDR2 YENEEA. In nucleotides, the CDR3 is TGTGCCAGCAGCTCCCGACTAGCGGAGGCGAATGAGCAGTTCTTC. As protein: CASSSRLAEANEQFF.

This clonotype occurred a few times. The V and J genes are TRBV2 and TRBJ2-1, with 7 positions matching TRBD2. Germline assignment: CDR1 SNHLY and CDR2 FYNNEI. The CDR3 runs to 14 residues. The ends lost 6 bases at V and 5 bases at J; junction bases unmatched: 7. Written as DNA, the CDR3 is TGTGCCAGCAGGGTGCCAGCGGGAAACAATGAGCAGTTCTTC. Amino acid sequence: CASRVPAGNNEQFF.

This clonotype appeared a few times. The chain joins TRBV12-3 or TRBV12-4 to TRBJ2-2, with unresolved D. The length of the CDR3 is 15 residues. The V end was cut by 6 bases, the J end by 3 bases, with 14 bases between. CDR3: CASSPNTGHTGELFF. Here the CDR3 DNA reads TGTGCCAGCAGCCCCAACACGGGCCACACCGGGGAGCTGTTTTTT.

This clonotype was detected only a few times. The CDR3 DNA follows: TGTGCTAGTGGTTTGATGCAGGGGGATAATGAAGAGACCCAGTACTTC. This sequence encodes CASGLMQGDNEETQYF. The rearrangement uses TRBV12-5 and TRBJ2-5, with 7 bases that match TRBD1. The germline V gene encodes CDR1 LGHNT and CDR2 FRNRAP. The CDR3 loop spans 16 amino acids. The trim removed 2 bases at V and 3 bases at J, leaving 9 bases unmatched.

This clonotype has at least ten counts. The CDR3 coding sequence is TGTGCCATCAGAGCGGACAGAAATTCACCCCTCCACTTT. This codes for CAIRADRNSPLHF. The rearrangement joins TRBV10-3 to TRBJ1-6; tentatively, D is TRBD1 (6 bases). The V gene lost 6 bases and the J gene lost 7 bases, with 10 bases spanning the gap. This CDR3 is built from 13 residues. The V gene's germline CDR1 is ENHRY and CDR2 SYGVKD.

The chain is built from TRBV2 and TRBJ2-5, with D hard to call. The ends were cut back, 6 bases at V and 2 bases at J, with 10 bases in the middle. This CDR3 is built from 13 residues. Germline CDR1 and CDR2: SNHLY and FYNNEI. Here the CDR3 reads CASSNTAQETQYF. CDR3 bases: TGTGCCAGCAGCAACACCGCTCAAGAGACCCAGTACTTC.

There are a few counts of this clonotype. V gene TRBV7-9 combines with J gene TRBJ1-3; D call uncertain. The CDR3 spans 14 residues. V lost 1 base and J lost 4, with 8 bases in between. Germline values: CDR1 SEHNR, CDR2 FQNEAQ (reference sequence). CDR3 sequence (DNA): TGTGCCAGCAGCTTAGGATCGGCGGGAAACACCATATATTTT. This gives the protein CASSLGSAGNTIYF.

This clonotype was recorded a few times. CDR3 sequence (DNA): TGTGCTAGTGGCCCGTCTAGCGGGGAGCTGTTTTTT. It yields the protein CASGPSSGELFF. This chain uses TRBV12-5 with TRBJ2-2; no clear D. From germline, CDR1 is LGHNT and CDR2 FRNRAP. V was clipped by 6 bases and J by 7 bases, with 9 bases between them. The CDR3 spans 12 residues.

The chain recombines TRBV11-2 with TRBJ2-4, with D perhaps TRBD1 (6 bases). The CDR3 sequence is 16 residues long. V was cut by 3 bases and J by 5 bases, with 17 bases left in between. The germline CDR1 and CDR2 sequences are SGHAT and FQNNGV. CDR3: CASSLTGGSRENIQYF. The CDR3 bases are TGTGCCAGCAGCTTGACAGGAGGCAGCAGGGAAAACATTCAGTACTTC. Complete variable domain (other parts from reference TRBV11-2 and TRBJ2-4): EAGVAQSPRYKIIEKRQSVAFWCNPISGHATLYWYQQILGQGPKLLIQFQNNGVVDDSQLPKDRFSAERLKGVDSTLKIQPAKLEDSAVYLCASSLTGGSRENIQYFGAGTRLSVL.